The T cell receptor (beta chain) under discussion was sequenced for a study of STAT5B mutations in CD4+ large granular lymphocyte leukemia. Repertoires were generated with immunoSEQ multiplex PCR, while TCRdb's copy carries only in-frame clones and drops some. The table shows 37,000 or so clones, with 87% occurring only once. V was cut by 5 bases and J by 6 bases, with 18 bases left in between. CDR3 length: 15 amino acids. Germline V gene lookup returns CDR1 MDHEN and CDR2 SYDVKM. Sequenced: CD4+ T cells from blood buffy coats. The chain employs TRBV28 and TRBJ2-3; D perhaps matches TRBD1 (6 bases). The receptor was isolated from a human donor in good health. The CDR3 sequence is CASSLAGTWSDTQYF. The DNA for the CDR3 is TGTGCCAGCAGTCTGGCCGGGACATGGTCGGATACGCAGTATTTT.